This record covers a single T cell receptor beta chain. Its cognate antigen is unknown. The data were obtained in a study of T cell responses to AZD1222 COVID-19 vaccine. Per germline, CDR1 MNHEY and CDR2 SVGEGT. V trimming: 4 bases; J trimming: 7 bases; junction bases outside the gene matches: 12. The CDR3 runs to 16 residues. Method: immunoSEQ multiplex PCR; TCRdb's copy keeps in-frame clones and lacks some. The sample consists of roughly 21,000 clones, 82% of them appearing once. Points from the study as a whole: The study reported that nearly half of spike-specific TCRs target unmutated variant regions. Repertoire collection took place solely once the T cell response had peaked.

The specimen comprised peripheral blood, sampled on day 0 of AZD1222 vaccination. This chain connects TRBV6-2 or TRBV6-3 to TRBJ2-2, with TRBD1 identical over 7 bases. The sequence was obtained from an adult in good health. The CDR3 DNA follows: TGTGCCAGCAGTTGGCGCCGGGACAGCCCCAACGGGGAGCTGTTTTTT. Translated, it gives CASSWRRDSPNGELFF.